These 11 T cell receptor beta chains share one sample of origin, sequenced in a study of identifying expanded T cells in peripheral blood. Clones were read by immunoSEQ multiplex PCR, and TCRdb kept only the in-frame ones, dropping some. The table has under 150,000 clones, more than 75% seen once. Sequencing input: blood. These receptors came from a person between 18 and 69 years old in good health.

The rearrangement joins TRBV6-4 to TRBJ2-7; the D gene is possibly TRBD1 (6 bases). V lost 5 bases to trimming and J lost 3 bases, with 17 bases between them. This CDR3 is 15 amino acids long. CDR1 and CDR2 (germline): MRHNA, SNTAGT. CDR3 DNA sequence: TGTGCCAGCAGTCCTGGGCCAGGGGATTACTACGAGCAGTACTTC. Its protein product is CASSPGPGDYYEQYF.

The V and J genes are TRBV9 and TRBJ1-1, with D possibly matching TRBD1 (6 bases). The V end lost 3 bases, the J end lost 10 bases, and 19 bases lay between the germline ends. Per the germline V gene, CDR1 is SGDLS and CDR2 is YYNGEE. The CDR3 is 14 residues long. In nucleotides, the CDR3 is TGTGCCAGCAGCGAGGGGGTCTCCCCCTACGGAGCTTTCTTT. Its protein is CASSEGVSPYGAFF.

This clone was counted a few times. The chain joins TRBV7-2 to TRBJ2-2, with D uncertain. This CDR3 has 13 residues. Germline CDR1 SGHTA, CDR2 FQGNSA. V gave up 3 bases and J gave up 3 bases, with 5 bases separating them. The DNA for the CDR3 is TGTGCCAGCAGCTTTCGGTACACCGGGGAGCTGTTTTTT. It translates to CASSFRYTGELFF.

This clone was observed a single time. The CDR3 here is CATSRTRPSGGELFF. The DNA of the CDR3 is TGTGCCACCTCCAGAACAAGACCCAGCGGCGGGGAGCTGTTTTTT. The chain combines TRBV6-5 with TRBJ2-2; weak D call: TRBD2 (5 bases). Germline V gene sequence: CDR1 MNHEY, CDR2 SVGAGI. Trimming removed 10 bases at V and 7 bases at J, with 22 bases between. The CDR3 runs 15 residues.

V is TRBV11-2 and J is TRBJ1-4; D gene unclear. Trimming shortened V by 4 bases and J by 0 bases, and 6 bases separated the two germline ends. CDR1 is SGHAT and CDR2 is FQNNGV in the germline V gene. The CDR3 sequence is 14 residues long. This CDR3 is CASSSDATNEKLFF. The CDR3 DNA is TGTGCCAGCAGCTCAGATGCAACTAATGAAAAACTGTTTTTT.

Many counts were recorded for this clone. The chain recombines TRBV7-2 with TRBJ1-1; TRBD1 might be the D (5 bases). Between the trimmed V and J ends, which lost 8 bases and 0 bases, there was a span of 19 bases. The CDR3 covers 16 residues. Germline V gene sequence: CDR1 SGHTA, CDR2 FQGNSA. The CDR3 sequence: CASHRYGVGLNTEAFF. CDR3 nucleotides: TGTGCCAGCCACCGATATGGGGTGGGGCTGAACACTGAAGCTTTCTTT.

V and J are TRBV5-1 and TRBJ1-4, with D perhaps matching TRBD1 (6 bases). Trimming cost V 2 bases and J 5 bases, with 13 bases left between them. There are 15 residues in the CDR3. Germline assignment: CDR1 SGHRS and CDR2 YFSETQ. DNA of the CDR3: TGCGCCAGCAGCTTCGGGGGCCACCAGAATGAAAAACTGTTTTTT. Translation: CASSFGGHQNEKLFF.

The chain joins TRBV6-5 to TRBJ2-3, with 7 bases aligning to TRBD2. The germline CDR1 and CDR2 sequences are MNHEY and SVGAGI. Unmatched junction bases numbered 6, after V lost 10 bases and J lost 2 bases. This CDR3 has 13 amino acids. DNA of the CDR3: TGTGCCACCACAGCGGGGATCACAGATACGCAGTATTTT. Translation gives CATTAGITDTQYF.

J is TRBJ1-2 and V is TRBV9; 9 nucleotides match TRBD1. V lost 2 bases to trimming and J lost 3 bases; unmatched junction nucleotides: 2. There are 14 residues in the CDR3. CDR1 SGDLS and CDR2 YYNGEE come from the germline V gene. CDR3 loop: CASSVGQGDYGYTF. The CDR3, as DNA: TGTGCCAGCAGCGTGGGACAGGGCGACTATGGCTACACCTTC. The full variable domain, with the rest looked up from reference TRBV9 and TRBJ1-2, is DSGVTQTPKHLITATGQRVTLRCSPRSGDLSVYWYQQSLDQGLQFLIQYYNGEERAKGNILERFSAQQFPDLHSELNLSSLELGDSALYFCASSVGQGDYGYTFGSGTRLTVV.

This clone was seen once. V is TRBV13 and J is TRBJ2-1; no definite D call. CDR3 length equals 11 residues. The V end was cut by 5 bases, the J end by 10 bases, with 9 bases between. CDR1 and CDR2 (germline): PRHDT, FYEKMQ (reference sequence). Here the CDR3 reads CASSNRIEQFF. CDR3 in DNA: TGTGCCAGCAGCAATAGAATCGAGCAGTTCTTC. Full variable domain (outside the CDR3, taken from reference TRBV13 and TRBJ2-1): AAGVIQSPRHLIKEKRETATLKCYPIPRHDTVYWYQQGPGQDPQFLISFYEKMQSDKGSIPDRFSAQQFSDYHSELNMSSLELGDSALYFCASSNRIEQFFGPGTRLTVL.

In nucleotides, the CDR3 is TGCGCCAGCAGCCAATCAATCTTAACGACGGCGAACACTGAAGCTTTCTTT. Amino acid sequence: CASSQSILTTANTEAFF. The gene calls are TRBV4-3 and TRBJ1-1; D gene unclear. CDR3 length: 17 residues. Trimming cost V 2 bases and J 1 base, with 17 bases left between them. Germline lookup yields CDR1 LGHNA and CDR2 YSLEER.